This TCR beta chain derives from a study of CXCR3-negative and CXCR3-positive naive CD8 T cells. 5' RACE with UMI labels generated the TRB cDNA libraries. TCRdb reprocessed the 5' RACE reads, keeping one entry per CDR3 protein, no DNA. Its table lists 150,000 or so distinct CDR3 sequences. The CDR3 has 15 amino acids. Per germline, CDR1 MDHEN and CDR2 SYDVKM. This sequence was found in a human donor in good health. Some clones in this sample may be carry-over from other donors' samples. The rearrangement links TRBV28 to TRBJ2-5; checking the TCRdb D call of TRBD1 is not possible without DNA. Source material: naive CXCR3- CD8+ T cells from blood. Documented subset: CD45RO-CCR7+CD27+CD95- naive CD8+ T cells lacking CXCR3 (TNR3-). The CDR3 sequence: CASSPWTANQETQYF. Full variable domain (remainder filled in from reference TRBV28 and TRBJ2-5): DVKVTQSSRYLVKRTGEKVFLECVQDMDHENMFWYRQDPGLGLRLIYFSYDVKMKEKGDIPEGYSVSREKKERFSLILESASTNQTSMYLCASSPWTANQETQYFGPGTRLLVL.